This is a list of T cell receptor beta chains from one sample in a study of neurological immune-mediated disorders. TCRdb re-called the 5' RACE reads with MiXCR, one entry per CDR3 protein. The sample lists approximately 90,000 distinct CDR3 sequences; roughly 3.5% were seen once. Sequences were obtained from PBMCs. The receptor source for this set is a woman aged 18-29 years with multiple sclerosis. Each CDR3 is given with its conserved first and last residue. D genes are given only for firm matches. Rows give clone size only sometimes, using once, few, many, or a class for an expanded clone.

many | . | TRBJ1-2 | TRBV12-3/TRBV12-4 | CASSPGYGVARYGYTF | TGTGCCAGCAGCCCGGGGTACGGGGTAGCTAGGTATGGCTACACCTTC
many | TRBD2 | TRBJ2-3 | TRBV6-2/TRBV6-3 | CASSPRLAGAEADTQYF | TGTGCCAGCAGTCCCAGACTAGCGGGAGCCGAAGCAGATACGCAGTATTTT
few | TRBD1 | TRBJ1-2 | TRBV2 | CASSVGGTATHGYTF | TGTGCCAGCAGTGTCGGGGGGACAGCCACACATGGCTACACCTTC
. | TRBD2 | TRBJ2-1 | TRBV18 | CASSPTVAGVDEQFF | TGTGCCAGCTCACCTACAGTTGCGGGGGTAGATGAGCAGTTCTTC
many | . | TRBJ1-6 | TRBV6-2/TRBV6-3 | CASSVGRNSPLHF | TGTGCCAGCAGTGTAGGACGGAATTCACCCCTCCACTTT
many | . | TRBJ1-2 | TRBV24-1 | CATSDPDGPNYGYTF | TGTGCCACCAGTGACCCGGACGGCCCTAACTATGGCTACACCTTC
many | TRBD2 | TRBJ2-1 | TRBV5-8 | CASAAGVTGYNEQFF | TGTGCCAGCGCCGCGGGGGTTACGGGTTACAATGAGCAGTTCTTC
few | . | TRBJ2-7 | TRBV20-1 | CSARVEPSYEQYF | TGCAGTGCTAGAGTGGAGCCCTCCTACGAGCAGTACTTC
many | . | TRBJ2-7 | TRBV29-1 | CSVLGGYEQYF | TGCAGCGTTCTCGGGGGCTACGAGCAGTACTTC
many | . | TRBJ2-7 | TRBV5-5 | CASSSFRGPYEQYF | TGTGCCAGCAGTTCGTTCAGGGGTCCCTACGAGCAGTACTTC
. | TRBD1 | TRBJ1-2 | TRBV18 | CASSMDRANGYTF | TGTGCCAGCTCGATGGACAGGGCGAATGGCTACACCTTC
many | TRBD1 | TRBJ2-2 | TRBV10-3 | CAIKGQGVGELFF | TGTGCCATCAAAGGACAGGGCGTAGGGGAGCTGTTTTTT
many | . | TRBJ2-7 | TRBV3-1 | CASSEEPAYEQYF | TGTGCCAGCAGCGAGGAACCCGCCTACGAGCAGTACTTC
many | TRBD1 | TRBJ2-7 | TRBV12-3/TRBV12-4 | CASSLGTGLREQYF | TGTGCCAGCTCTTTAGGGACAGGGCTCCGGGAGCAGTACTTC
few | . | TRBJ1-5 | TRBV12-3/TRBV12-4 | CASSSKWDAQPQHF | TGTGCCAGCAGTTCGAAATGGGATGCTCAGCCCCAGCATTTT
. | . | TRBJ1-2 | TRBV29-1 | CSVAGWGDNYGYTF | TGCAGCGTTGCCGGATGGGGGGACAACTATGGCTACACCTTC
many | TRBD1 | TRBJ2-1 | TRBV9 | CASSPRKTGGYNEQFF | TGTGCCAGCAGCCCGCGGAAAACAGGGGGTTACAATGAGCAGTTCTTC
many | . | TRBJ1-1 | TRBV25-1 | CASIPFGVGNTEAFF | TGTGCCAGCATTCCCTTCGGGGTAGGCAACACTGAAGCTTTCTTT
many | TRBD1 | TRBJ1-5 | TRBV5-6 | CASSLQGAQPQHF | TGTGCCAGCAGCTTACAGGGGGCTCAGCCCCAGCATTTT
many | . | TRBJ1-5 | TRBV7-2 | CASSFDGIQPQHF | TGTGCCAGCAGCTTCGATGGGATTCAGCCCCAGCATTTT
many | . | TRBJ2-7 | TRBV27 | CASSGRYTDEQYF | TGTGCCAGCAGCGGACGGTACACCGACGAGCAGTACTTC
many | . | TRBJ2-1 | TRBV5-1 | CASSLGSGYNEQFF | TGCGCCAGCAGCTTGGGTTCCGGATACAATGAGCAGTTCTTC
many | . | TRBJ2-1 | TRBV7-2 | CASSLTRDDEQFF | TGTGCCAGCAGCTTAACCAGGGACGATGAGCAGTTCTTC
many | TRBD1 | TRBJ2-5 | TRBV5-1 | CASSQTSGTGAVTQYF | TGCGCCAGCAGCCAGACTTCCGGGACAGGGGCTGTCACCCAGTACTTC
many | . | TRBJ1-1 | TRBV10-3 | CAIRLADGEAFF | TGTGCCATCAGGCTGGCGGACGGTGAAGCTTTCTTT
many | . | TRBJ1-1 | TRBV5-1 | CASSPFGSNTEAFF | TGCGCCAGCAGCCCATTTGGGTCGAACACTGAAGCTTTCTTT
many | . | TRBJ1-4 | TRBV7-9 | CASSLGTANEKLFF | TGTGCCAGCAGCTTAGGGACAGCTAATGAAAAACTGTTTTTT
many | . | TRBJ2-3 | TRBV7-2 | CASSRNLRDTQYF | TGTGCCAGCAGCCGAAACTTACGTGATACGCAGTATTTT
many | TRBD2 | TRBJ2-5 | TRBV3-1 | CASSRAGTYEETQYF | TGTGCCAGCAGCCGAGCGGGGACCTATGAAGAGACCCAGTACTTC
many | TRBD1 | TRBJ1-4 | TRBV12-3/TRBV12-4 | CASSPGTGGEKLFF | TGTGCCAGCAGCCCCGGGACAGGGGGAGAAAAACTGTTTTTT
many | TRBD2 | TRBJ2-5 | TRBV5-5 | CASSLRDGLAGTGQYF | TGTGCCAGCAGCTTGCGAGACGGACTAGCGGGGACGGGTCAGTACTTC
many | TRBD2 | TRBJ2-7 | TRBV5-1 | CASSWLAGAYEQYF | TGCGCCAGCAGCTGGCTAGCGGGGGCCTACGAGCAGTACTTC
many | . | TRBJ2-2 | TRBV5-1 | CASSLEGARDTGELFF | TGCGCCAGCAGCTTGGAAGGGGCGCGCGACACCGGGGAGCTGTTTTTT
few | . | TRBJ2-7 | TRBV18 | CASSAPNYEKYF | TGTGCCAGCTCTGCTCCGAACTACGAGAAGTACTTC
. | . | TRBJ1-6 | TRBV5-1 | CASSLELGTNSPLHF | TGTGCCAGCAGCTTGGAGTTAGGAACGAATTCACCCCTCCACTTT
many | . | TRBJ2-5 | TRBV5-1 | CASNEMETQYF | TGCGCCAGCAATGAAATGGAGACCCAGTACTTC
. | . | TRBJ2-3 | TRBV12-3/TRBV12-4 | CASSLFNRQGGRDTQYF | TGTGCCAGCAGCCTCTTTAACCGACAGGGAGGGAGAGATACGCAGTATTTT
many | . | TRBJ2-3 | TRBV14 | CASSQDQWGGRADTQYF | TGTGCCAGCAGCCAAGATCAATGGGGGGGGCGTGCAGATACGCAGTATTTT
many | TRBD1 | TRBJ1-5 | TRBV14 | CASSATGGSQPQHF | TGTGCCAGCAGCGCCACAGGGGGCAGTCAGCCCCAGCATTTT
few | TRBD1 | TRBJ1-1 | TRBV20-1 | CSAGRQGSNTEAFF | TGCAGTGCTGGACGACAGGGATCGAACACTGAAGCTTTCTTT
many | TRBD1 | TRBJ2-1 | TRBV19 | CASSISGSRGLFF | TGTGCCAGTAGTATCAGTGGGAGCAGGGGGCTGTTCTTC
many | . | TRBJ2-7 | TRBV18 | CASSPAHSYEQYF | TGTGCCAGCTCACCGGCCCACTCCTACGAGCAGTACTTC
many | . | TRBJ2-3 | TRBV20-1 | CSAPEGPSLTDTQYF | TGCAGTGCTCCGGAGGGACCCTCCCTGACAGATACGCAGTATTTT